The 27 T cell receptor beta chains reported below all come from one sample, sequenced in a study of beta chain features in type 1 diabetes. Expressed TCRB transcripts got sequenced, as all isolated RNA was reverse transcribed. Libraries were prepared by immunoSEQ multiplex PCR; TCRdb keeps only in-frame clonotypes and omits some of them. The repertoire holds about 620,000 clones, with roughly 16% as singletons. Material: naive CD4+ T cells from blood. Receptors originate from a man aged 18 to 29 in good health.

This clone showed up just a few times. The genes are TRBV7-3 and TRBJ1-2; possible D gene TRBD1, 6 bases. V was clipped by 5 bases and J by 0 bases, with 13 bases between them. Germline CDR1 reads SGHTA; CDR2 reads FQGTGA. The CDR3 covers 15 residues. CDR3: CASSATGLANYGYTF. The DNA for the CDR3 is TGTGCCAGCAGCGCCACAGGGCTAGCTAACTATGGCTACACCTTC.

This clone was seen more than once but under ten times. The V gene is TRBV2, the J gene TRBJ1-4; 7 bases map to TRBD1. Per the germline V gene, CDR1 is SNHLY and CDR2 is FYNNEI. Unmatched junction bases numbered 8, after V lost 6 bases and J lost 7 bases. This CDR3 region has 14 residues. As DNA, the CDR3 is TGTGCCAGCAGGAGACAGGGTTGGGGTGAAAAACTGTTTTTT. This translates into CASRRQGWGEKLFF.

This clone came up a few times. The genes are TRBV28 and TRBJ1-1, with TRBD1 identical over 8 bases. This CDR3 spans 15 amino acids. CDR1 and CDR2 (germline): MDHEN, SYDVKM. The junction had 6 bases not matched to a gene; V was cut back by 2 bases and J by 4 bases. The CDR3 DNA sequence: TGTGCCAGCAGTTTAGGCGGAACAGGGGGCACTGAAGCTTTCTTT. Translating gives CASSLGGTGGTEAFF.

CDR3 residues: CASSQGRPDSGNTIYF. As DNA, the CDR3 is TGTGCCAGCAGCCAAGGCAGGCCAGACTCTGGAAACACCATATATTTT. V and J are TRBV14 and TRBJ1-3, with D unresolved. Trimming shortened V by 1 base and J by 0 bases, and 10 bases separated the two germline ends. The CDR3 is 16 residues long. Germline loops: CDR1 SGHDN, CDR2 FVKESK.

CDR3 DNA: TGTGCCAGCAGCGTAGTCGAGGGAGGCGCTTTCTTT. Amino acids: CASSVVEGGAFF. V usage is TRBV9 and J usage is TRBJ1-1; no definite D call. The CDR3 sequence is 12 residues long. Trimming removed 0 bases from V and 11 bases from J, with 11 bases in between. The germline V gene has CDR1 SGDLS and CDR2 YYNGEE.

The chain couples TRBV18 to TRBJ2-5; D perhaps matches TRBD1 (6 bases). From germline, CDR1 is KGHSH and CDR2 LQKENI. The CDR3 covers 13 residues. The V and J ends lost 5 bases and 8 bases respectively, with 15 bases between them. DNA for the CDR3: TGTGCCAGCTCAGAATCAGAACAGGGCACCCAGTACTTC. This sequence encodes CASSESEQGTQYF.

This clone appeared a few times. The chain links TRBV6-6 to TRBJ1-2, with D uncertain. V lost 6 bases to trimming and J lost 5 bases, with 22 bases between them. The CDR3 has 16 amino acids. The germline gives CDR1 MNHNY, CDR2 SVGAGI (reference sequence). This CDR3 is CASRPALGPVEYGYTF. The CDR3 region has the DNA TGTGCCAGCAGGCCGGCCCTGGGCCCCGTAGAGTATGGCTACACCTTC.

The V gene is TRBV5-1, the J gene TRBJ2-5; possible D gene TRBD1, 6 bases. The CDR3 is made up of 14 amino acids. Trimming removed 2 bases from V and 2 bases from J, with 10 bases in between. Germline CDR1 is SGHRS and CDR2 is YFSETQ. The CDR3: CASSLPQGQETQYF. The CDR3 bases are TGCGCCAGCAGCTTACCCCAGGGGCAAGAGACCCAGTACTTC. The full variable domain, completed using reference TRBV5-1 and TRBJ2-5, is KAGVTQTPRYLIKTRGQQVTLSCSPISGHRSVSWYQQTPGQGLQFLFEYFSETQRNKGNFPGRFSGRQFSNSRSEMNVSTLELGDSALYLCASSLPQGQETQYFGPGTRLLVL.

Comment on this clone: The same CDR3 is also encoded by other DNA sequences in this sample. The chain recombines TRBV28 with TRBJ2-7; possible D gene TRBD2, 5 bases. Germline V gene data show CDR1 as MDHEN and CDR2 as SYDVKM. The CDR3 extends over 12 amino acids. The V and J ends lost 8 bases and 2 bases respectively, with 10 bases between them. The CDR3 loop reads CASATGTYEQYF. CDR3 DNA sequence: TGTGCCAGCGCCACCGGGACCTACGAGCAGTACTTC.

This clone was picked up a small number of times. The chain joins TRBV7-9 to TRBJ1-6; no clear D gene. CDR3 length: 14 amino acids. Trimming shortened V by 2 bases and J by 9 bases, and 11 bases separated the two germline ends. CDR1 is SEHNR, CDR2 FQNEAQ, per germline (reference sequence). CDR3 nucleotide sequence: TGTGCCAGCAGCTTACTGGAACTGGGTTCACCCCTCCACTTT. Protein product: CASSLLELGSPLHF. Using reference TRBV7-9 and TRBJ1-6 for the parts outside the CDR3, the full variable domain is DTGVSQNPRHKITKRGQNVTFRCDPISEHNRLYWYRQTLGQGPEFLTYFQNEAQLEKSRLLSDRFSAERPKGSFSTLEIQRTEQGDSAMYLCASSLLELGSPLHFGNGTRLTVT.

This clone was counted a few times. The CDR3 coding sequence is TGTGCCAGCAGCTCAAACAGGGATAACACTGAAGCTTTCTTT. As protein: CASSSNRDNTEAFF. The chain is built from TRBV7-2 and TRBJ1-1; TRBD1 might be the D (6 bases). This CDR3 is 14 amino acids long. Germline values: CDR1 SGHTA, CDR2 FQGNSA. Trimming stripped 4 bases from V and 2 bases from J, with 11 bases between.

V gene TRBV5-6 combines with J gene TRBJ1-1; 7 bases are shared with TRBD1. The trim removed 2 bases at V and 11 bases at J, leaving 15 bases unmatched. Germline CDR1 and CDR2: SGHDT and YYEEEE. The CDR3 extends over 15 amino acids. CDR3 coding DNA: TGTGCCAGCAGCTTTTTAGGGGGCGGAAGCTTGATCGCTTTCTTT. This sequence encodes CASSFLGGGSLIAFF. Full variable domain (rest looked up from reference TRBV5-6 and TRBJ1-1): DAGVTQSPTHLIKTRGQQVTLRCSPKSGHDTVSWYQQALGQGPQFIFQYYEEEERQRGNFPDRFSGHQFPNYSSELNVNALLLGDSALYLCASSFLGGGSLIAFFGQGTRLTVV.

The chain couples TRBV18 to TRBJ2-3; maybe TRBD2 (7 bases). Germline V gives CDR1 KGHSH, CDR2 LQKENI. The CDR3 spans 17 residues. The V end lost 2 bases, the J end lost 2 bases, and 17 bases lay between the germline ends. The DNA of the CDR3 is TGTGCCAGCTCACCAGCGAGCGGGACACGTACCACAGATACGCAGTATTTT. Its protein product is CASSPASGTRTTDTQYF.

This clone was counted between two and nine times. The rearrangement links TRBV6-5 to TRBJ1-1, with D unclear. Germline V gene lookup returns CDR1 MNHEY and CDR2 SVGAGI. V lost 7 bases and J lost 4, with 7 bases in between. The length of the CDR3 is 11 residues. The CDR3 is CASKDTTEAFF. CDR3 in DNA: TGTGCCAGCAAAGACACCACTGAAGCTTTCTTT.

This clone has just a few counts. The CDR3 loop reads CASSYSGVGPSYEQYF. The CDR3 DNA reads TGTGCCAGCAGTTACTCGGGGGTGGGACCGTCCTACGAGCAGTACTTC. The chain employs TRBV6-5 and TRBJ2-7; the D gene could be TRBD1 or TRBD2 (5 bases each). Germline CDR1 and CDR2: MNHEY and SVGAGI. This CDR3 comprises 16 residues. V lost 0 bases to trimming and J lost 1 base, with 13 bases between them.

This clone was counted between two and nine times. V usage is TRBV5-1 and J usage is TRBJ2-1; D may be TRBD1 (6 bases). This CDR3 comprises 13 residues. V was shortened by 5 bases and J by 9 bases, with 15 bases between the two germline ends. CDR1 and CDR2 (germline): SGHRS, YFSETQ. The CDR3 nucleotides read TGCGCCAGCAGACCCGGGACAATCGGTGAGCAGTTCTTC. It is translated as CASRPGTIGEQFF.

J is TRBJ1-1 and V is TRBV15; D unclear. Germline V lookup: CDR1 LNHNV, CDR2 YYDKDF (reference sequence). Trimming removed 0 bases from V and 3 bases from J, with 14 bases in between. The CDR3 contains 16 residues. CDR3: CATSREGGRVYTEAFF. The DNA for the CDR3 is TGTGCCACCAGCAGAGAGGGAGGTAGGGTGTACACTGAAGCTTTCTTT.

This clone was picked up a small number of times. The rearrangement joins TRBV9 to TRBJ1-1; TRBD1 matches 7 bases. CDR3 length: 14 amino acids. Germline V gives CDR1 SGDLS, CDR2 YYNGEE. V lost 4 bases and J lost 2; bases outside the gene matches: 5. The DNA of the CDR3 is TGTGCCAGCAGCCCGAGGGACAGAAACACTGAAGCTTTCTTT. This translates into CASSPRDRNTEAFF.

The J gene is TRBJ2-7, the V gene TRBV13; D may be TRBD2 (6 bases). Germline-derived CDR1 and CDR2 are PRHDT and FYEKMQ (reference sequence). Trimming stripped 8 bases from V and 10 bases from J, with 18 bases between. CDR3 length: 12 residues. The DNA of the CDR3 is TGTGCCAGCGCCCTGGTGCAGGGAGGACAGTACTTC. The encoded protein is CASALVQGGQYF.

This chain connects TRBV7-3 to TRBJ2-1; 9 bases agree with TRBD2. Germline CDR1 reads SGHTA; CDR2 reads FQGTGA. This CDR3 is built from 15 residues. With V trimmed by 1 base and J by 6 bases, 4 bases remained unmatched. The CDR3 region is CASSLIAGESNEQFF. In nucleotides, the CDR3 is TGTGCCAGCAGCTTAATAGCGGGAGAATCCAATGAGCAGTTCTTC.

This clone has more than one count but fewer than ten. The CDR3 reads CASSSTGSYNEQFF. As DNA, the CDR3 is TGTGCCAGCAGCTCGACAGGGTCCTACAATGAGCAGTTCTTC. V and J are TRBV7-3 and TRBJ2-1; 7 nucleotides agree with TRBD1. This CDR3 has 14 residues. V lost 4 bases, J lost 1 base, and 1 base stayed unmatched. The germline V gene encodes CDR1 SGHTA and CDR2 FQGTGA.

This sequence joins TRBV11-1 and TRBJ2-7; D perhaps matches TRBD2 (6 bases). Per germline, CDR1 SGHAT and CDR2 FQDESV (reference sequence). V was clipped by 1 base and J by 0 bases, with 10 bases between them. The CDR3 is 15 residues long. CDR3 sequence: CASSLGGTGSYEQYF. In nucleotides, the CDR3 is TGTGCCAGCAGCTTAGGCGGGACGGGCTCCTACGAGCAGTACTTC.

This clone was seen a handful of times. CDR3 nucleotides: TGCAGCGTTGGCCCCCCGACAGGGCGCTTCTACGAGCAGTACTTC. Translating it yields CSVGPPTGRFYEQYF. The chain uses TRBV29-1 and TRBJ2-7; 7 bases agree with TRBD1. J lost 3 bases, V lost 4 bases, and 12 bases had no gene match. Germline CDR1 is SQVTM and CDR2 is ANQGSEA. The CDR3 runs 15 residues.

The J gene is TRBJ2-5, the V gene TRBV4-2, with D tentatively TRBD2 (5 bases). Between the trimmed V and J ends, which lost 4 bases and 4 bases, there was a span of 13 bases. The CDR3 is 14 amino acids. The germline gives CDR1 LGHNA, CDR2 YNFKEQ. Written as DNA, the CDR3 is TGTGCCAGCAGCCCTTCGGAGGTAGGAGAGACCCAGTACTTC. Its protein product is CASSPSEVGETQYF.

There are a few counts of this clone. The J gene is TRBJ1-2, the V gene TRBV6-4; TRBD1 is a possible D gene (6 bases). The germline V and J ends were trimmed by 6 bases and 4 bases, with 15 bases remaining between them. The CDR3 runs to 14 residues. Germline values: CDR1 MRHNA, CDR2 SNTAGT. CDR3 amino acids: CASSATGTSYGYTF. The CDR3 DNA reads as TGTGCCAGCAGCGCCACCGGGACATCCTATGGCTACACCTTC.

This clone appeared a few times. The rearrangement links TRBV9 to TRBJ1-1; D remains unclear. V was cut by 6 bases and J by 1 base, with 10 bases left in between. The germline V gene encodes CDR1 SGDLS and CDR2 YYNGEE. This CDR3 region has 13 residues. CDR3 amino acids: CASTDRGNTEAFF. The CDR3 nucleotides are TGTGCCAGCACCGACCGAGGGAACACTGAAGCTTTCTTT.

The gene calls are TRBV6-5 and TRBJ1-5; D is undetermined. CDR1 MNHEY and CDR2 SVGAGI come from the germline V gene. CDR3 size: 14 residues. Trimming took 2 bases from V and 3 from J, leaving 8 bases between them. The DNA for the CDR3 is TGTGCCAGCAGTTACCTCAGCGTCAATCAGCCCCAGCATTTT. The encoded protein is CASSYLSVNQPQHF.